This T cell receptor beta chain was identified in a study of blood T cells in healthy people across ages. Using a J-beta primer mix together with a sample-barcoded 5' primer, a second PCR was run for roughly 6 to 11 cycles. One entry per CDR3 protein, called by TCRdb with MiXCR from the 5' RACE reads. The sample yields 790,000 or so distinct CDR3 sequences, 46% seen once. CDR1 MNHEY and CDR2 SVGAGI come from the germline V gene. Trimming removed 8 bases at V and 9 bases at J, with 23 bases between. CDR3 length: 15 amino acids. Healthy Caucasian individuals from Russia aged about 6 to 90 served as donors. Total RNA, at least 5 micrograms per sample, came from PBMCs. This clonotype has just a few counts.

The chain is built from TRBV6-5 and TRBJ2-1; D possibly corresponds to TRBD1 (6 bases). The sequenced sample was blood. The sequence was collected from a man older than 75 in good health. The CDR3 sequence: CASGIGGFNEAEQFF. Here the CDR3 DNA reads TGTGCCAGCGGGATAGGGGGATTTAACGAGGCTGAGCAGTTCTTC.